Below are 18 T cell receptor beta chains sequenced from a single sample in a study of shared clonotypes between healthy human individuals. Profiled with immunoSEQ multiplex PCR; TCRdb holds only in-frame clones, not every one. The table has hundreds of thousands of clones, 90% to 97% seen once. CD45RO-negative, CCR7-selected cells formed the naive CD8 fraction, which excluded terminally differentiated effector memory CD45RA+ cells. The material sequenced was naive CD8+ T cells sorted from blood. Every receptor here comes from a woman aged 25 to 39 in good health.

V usage is TRBV27 and J usage is TRBJ2-2; D assignment may be TRBD1 or TRBD2 (5 bases each). The CDR3 runs to 13 residues. CDR1 and CDR2 from the germline V gene are MNHEY and SMNVEV (reference sequence). V was trimmed by 4 bases and J by 6 bases, leaving 9 bases between them. CDR3 region: CASSWGRPGELFF. CDR3 DNA sequence: TGTGCCAGCAGTTGGGGACGGCCCGGGGAGCTGTTTTTT.

For this clone: The identical CDR3 is also encoded by other nucleotide sequences in the sample. The CDR3 coding sequence is TGTGCCAGCAGCTGGGGCGGGACCTACGAGCAGTACTTC. Translating it yields CASSWGGTYEQYF. The chain joins TRBV5-6 to TRBJ2-7; D might be TRBD2 (6 bases). Germline assignment: CDR1 SGHDT and CDR2 YYEEEE. This CDR3 has 13 residues. V was cut by 3 bases and J by 2 bases, with 9 bases left in between.

V usage is TRBV29-1 and J usage is TRBJ2-1; 15 bases fit TRBD2. Trimming took 4 bases from V and 5 from J; bases not matched to a gene: 9. The CDR3 is 17 residues long. Germline CDR1 reads SQVTM; CDR2 reads ANQGSEA. The DNA of the CDR3 is TGCAGCGTTGTAGGACTAGCGGGAGGGAAGTCTAACAATGAGCAGTTCTTC. Amino acids: CSVVGLAGGKSNNEQFF.

The J gene is TRBJ2-1, the V gene TRBV19; possible D gene TRBD1, 5 bases. The germline V gene encodes CDR1 LNHDA and CDR2 SQIVND (reference sequence). Trimming pared 3 bases from V and 3 bases from J, leaving 15 bases between. This CDR3 spans 16 amino acids. CDR3 sequence reads: CASSMGSGPNYNEQFF. CDR3 DNA sequence: TGTGCCAGTAGTATGGGTTCAGGGCCGAACTACAATGAGCAGTTCTTC.

The V call is TRBV10-3, the J call TRBJ2-1; D is uncertain. The CDR3 covers 15 residues. Germline CDR1 is ENHRY and CDR2 is SYGVKD. The V end lost 0 bases, the J end lost 6 bases, and 12 bases lay between the germline ends. CDR3 nucleotides: TGTGCCATCAGTGAGTCGGTGAGGACCGCCAATGAGCAGTTCTTC. It encodes CAISESVRTANEQFF.

V usage is TRBV10-2 and J usage is TRBJ2-7, with no clear D. The V and J ends lost 4 bases and 3 bases respectively, with 7 bases between them. Germline V gene sequence: CDR1 WSHSY, CDR2 SAAADI. The CDR3 spans 12 residues. The CDR3 region is CASSGTSYEQYF. CDR3 nucleotide sequence: TGCGCCAGCAGTGGGACCAGCTACGAGCAGTACTTC.

The genes are TRBV11-3 and TRBJ2-2; tentative D call: TRBD1 (6 bases). Between the trimmed V and J ends, which lost 4 bases and 4 bases, there was a span of 19 bases. The CDR3 extends over 17 amino acids. In germline, CDR1 is SGHNT, CDR2 YENEEA. Here the CDR3 reads CASSSTKDRQSTGELFF. In nucleotides, the CDR3 is TGTGCCAGCAGCTCAACAAAGGACAGACAGAGCACCGGGGAGCTGTTTTTT.

The V call is TRBV27, the J call TRBJ2-5; D is uncertain. Germline values: CDR1 MNHEY, CDR2 SMNVEV (reference sequence). Trimming shortened V by 2 bases and J by 2 bases, and 9 bases separated the two germline ends. This CDR3 contains 14 residues. The CDR3 loop is CASSLKQQQETQYF. CDR3 nucleotides: TGTGCCAGCAGTTTAAAACAGCAGCAAGAGACCCAGTACTTC.

The V and J genes are TRBV10-1 and TRBJ1-1, with 8 nucleotides matching TRBD1. Trimming cost V 5 bases and J 3 bases; bases outside gene matches: 2. Germline V gene sequence: CDR1 WNHNN, CDR2 SYGVQD (reference sequence). This CDR3 contains 13 residues. CDR3 loop: CASSTRGHTEAFF. CDR3 in DNA: TGCGCCAGCAGTACCAGGGGGCACACTGAAGCTTTCTTT.

V is TRBV11-3 and J is TRBJ2-2, with TRBD1 matching 8 bases. The CDR3 loop spans 15 amino acids. Trimming took 5 bases from V and 5 from J; bases not matched to a gene: 7. In germline, CDR1 is SGHNT, CDR2 YENEEA. CDR3 sequence: CASSGDRGYTGELFF. As DNA, the CDR3 is TGTGCCAGCAGCGGTGACAGGGGTTATACCGGGGAGCTGTTTTTT.

This clone was seen once. Here the CDR3 DNA reads TGTGCCAGCAGCGCGCGACAGGGGGGGTCCTACGAGCAGTACTTC. Protein: CASSARQGGSYEQYF. The chain links TRBV28 to TRBJ2-7; 9 bases fit TRBD1. Losses at the gene ends were 6 bases for V and 1 base for J; bases not matched to a gene: 7. Germline assignment: CDR1 MDHEN and CDR2 SYDVKM. CDR3 size: 15 residues.

The rearrangement uses TRBV4-1 and TRBJ2-2; D is undetermined. The germline V gene encodes CDR1 MGHRA and CDR2 YSYEKL. This CDR3 comprises 15 residues. V lost 0 bases and J 7 bases, leaving 12 bases between the germline ends. CDR3 DNA sequence: TGCGCCAGCAGCCAAGATCGCCCGGTCGGCGGGGAGCTGTTTTTT. Translation: CASSQDRPVGGELFF.

The gene calls are TRBV2 and TRBJ2-7; D remains ambiguous. Germline CDR1 SNHLY, CDR2 FYNNEI. The CDR3 runs to 12 residues. V dropped 4 bases and J dropped 6 bases, with 10 bases sitting between them. CDR3 nucleotides: TGTGCCAGCAGTGGGAGAGGTTCCGAGCAGTACTTC. This gives the protein CASSGRGSEQYF.

The rearrangement uses TRBV11-2 and TRBJ1-4, with 11 bases lining up with TRBD1. This CDR3 has 15 amino acids. The V and J ends lost 3 bases and 8 bases, in that order; junction bases with no gene match: 5. Germline CDR1 is SGHAT and CDR2 is FQNNGV. The CDR3 here is CASSFLGTGGEKLFF. CDR3 nucleotide sequence: TGTGCCAGCAGCTTTCTCGGGACAGGGGGAGAAAAACTGTTTTTT.

This clone was counted between two and nine times. The V and J genes are TRBV28 and TRBJ1-5, with D hard to call. Germline V gene sequence: CDR1 MDHEN, CDR2 SYDVKM. The CDR3 covers 15 residues. The ends were cut back, 6 bases at V and 3 bases at J, with 15 bases in the middle. This CDR3 reads CASSPNEDLNQPQHF. The CDR3 DNA reads as TGTGCCAGCAGCCCCAACGAGGATCTCAATCAGCCCCAGCATTTT.

V is TRBV7-9 and J is TRBJ1-1; D is unclear. Between the trimmed V and J ends, which lost 5 bases and 7 bases, there was a span of 14 bases. This CDR3 region has 13 residues. CDR1 and CDR2 from the germline V gene are SEHNR and FQNEAQ (reference sequence). The CDR3 sequence is CASSRDDQDEAFF. CDR3 DNA sequence: TGTGCCAGCAGCCGCGACGACCAGGATGAAGCTTTCTTT.

The chain joins TRBV29-1 to TRBJ2-1; TRBD1 is a possible D gene (5 bases). CDR1 is SQVTM, CDR2 ANQGSEA, per germline. CDR3 length: 11 amino acids. V was clipped by 8 bases and J by 13 bases, with 18 bases between them. The CDR3 DNA is TGCAGCAGTGGAACAGGTGCCACACAGTTCTTC. Translation: CSSGTGATQFF.

This clone was seen a few times. An end of the junction differs from the germline gene, which may be a read error. J is TRBJ1-2 and V is TRBV7-9, with D perhaps matching TRBD1 (5 bases). CDR1 is SEHNR and CDR2 is FQNEAQ in the germline V gene (reference sequence). The CDR3 length is 9 residues. The CDR3 DNA is TGTGCCAGCGGGGCCGCAGAACCCTTC. Translating it yields CASGAAEPF.